A selection of T cell receptor beta chains follows, all from one sample in a study of human T cells and chemical hapten exposure. TCRdb re-derived calls from the RACE reads in MiXCR, one entry per CDR3 protein. In the table there are more than 90,000 distinct CDR3 sequences, roughly a tenth of which are singletons. This sample comprised whole blood, obtained in connection with sensitization to the hapten diphenylcyclopropenone (DPC). These receptors came from a middle-aged man with alopecia areata. Some clones in this sample may be carry-over from other donors' samples. CDR3s include the opening cysteine and the closing phenylalanine or tryptophan. The D gene is left open where the match is weak. Part of the rows lack a size; the others show once, few, many or a class for expanded clones.

j_gene	v_gene	abundance	d_gene	CDR3nt	CDR3aa
TRBJ2-3	TRBV10-2	-	-	TGCGCCAGCACTAGGACAGATACGCAGTATTTT	CASTRTDTQYF
TRBJ1-6	TRBV19	many	-	TGTGCCAGTAGTACCCTACCATCGGGTGGAAATTCACCCCTCCACTTT	CASSTLPSGGNSPLHF
TRBJ2-4	TRBV4-1	few	TRBD2	TGCGCCAGCAGCCAAGAAGGCGGGAGGACCAAAAACATTCAGTACTTC	CASSQEGGRTKNIQYF
TRBJ2-5	TRBV25-1	few	TRBD2	TGTGCCAGCAGTGGCGGGAGTCCCGCTCTAGGGCAAGAGACCCAGTACTTC	CASSGGSPALGQETQYF
TRBJ1-2	TRBV29-1	medium-sized	-	TGCAGCGTTGAAGATGTACAGTTGAACTATGGCTACACCTTC	CSVEDVQLNYGYTF
TRBJ2-1	TRBV5-1	-	TRBD2	TGCGCCAGCACTCTAGCGGGAGGGTACAATGAGCAGTTCTTC	CASTLAGGYNEQFF
TRBJ1-5	TRBV24-1	many	TRBD1	TGTGCCACCAGTGATTCTGGACAGGGAACTTTTAGTCAGCCCCAGCATTTT	CATSDSGQGTFSQPQHF
TRBJ1-1	TRBV20-1	few	-	TGCAGTGCTAGAGTAGGACACAGAAACACTGAAGCTTTCTTT	CSARVGHRNTEAFF
TRBJ2-1	TRBV12-3/TRBV12-4	-	-	TGTGCCAGCAGTTTATTCATTGGCGGGACCCAGGAGCAGTTCTTC	CASSLFIGGTQEQFF
TRBJ2-5	TRBV25-1	few	-	TGTGCCAGCAGTGAAGGGTTGGAAGAGACCCAGTACTTC	CASSEGLEETQYF
TRBJ2-1	TRBV6-2/TRBV6-3	many	-	TGTGCCAGCAGACGTCTTTCAGGGGGGAGCTCCTACAATGAGCAGTTCTTC	CASRRLSGGSSYNEQFF
TRBJ2-6	TRBV29-1	many	-	TGCAGCGTTCAGGAGGGGGCCAACGTCCTGACTTTC	CSVQEGANVLTF
TRBJ2-2	TRBV7-3	few	TRBD1	TGTGCCAGCAGCTCGGGACAGGGTCAAACCGGGGAGCTGTTTTTT	CASSSGQGQTGELFF
TRBJ2-3	TRBV5-1	-	TRBD2	TGCGCCAGCAGCTTACTAGCGCCTTACACAGATACGCAGTATTTT	CASSLLAPYTDTQYF
TRBJ2-1	TRBV30	few	TRBD2	TGTGCCTGGCTAGCGGGAGGATACAATGAGCAGTTCTTC	CAWLAGGYNEQFF
TRBJ1-4	TRBV6-5	-	-	TGTGCCAGCAGTTACTCGAGCAGCCTTAATGAAAAACTGTTTTTT	CASSYSSSLNEKLFF
TRBJ1-5	TRBV29-1	few	-	TGCAGCGCTCAAGACGGGGGGAGCAATCAGCCCCAGCATTTT	CSAQDGGSNQPQHF
TRBJ1-1	TRBV6-2/TRBV6-3	-	-	TGTGCCAGCACCGCTACCGGGAGCACTGAAGCTTTCTTT	CASTATGSTEAFF
TRBJ2-3	TRBV7-6	few	-	TGTGCCAGCAGCGGGCGGGGCACTAGCACAGATACGCAGTATTTT	CASSGRGTSTDTQYF
TRBJ2-2	TRBV10-3	-	-	TGTGCCATCAGGGACAGCACGAACACCGGGGAGCTGTTTTTT	CAIRDSTNTGELFF
TRBJ1-4	TRBV29-1	-	-	TGCAGCGTTGAAGGGGGGCTGGATGAAAAACTGTTTTTT	CSVEGGLDEKLFF
TRBJ1-1	TRBV11-1	many	-	TGTGCCAGCAGCCAGGGAAGGTTGAACACTGAAGCTTTCTTT	CASSQGRLNTEAFF
TRBJ2-7	TRBV29-1	few	-	TGCAGCGTTGCGGGGGCAGCGGGACCCCACGAGCAGTACTTC	CSVAGAAGPHEQYF
TRBJ1-5	TRBV6-5	many	-	TGTGCCAGCAGTGAAAGTCAAGGGTTGGGGGGTCAGCCCCAGCATTTT	CASSESQGLGGQPQHF
TRBJ2-4	TRBV29-1	-	-	TGCAGCGTTGAACCAGGGGTTAACATTCAGTACTTC	CSVEPGVNIQYF
TRBJ1-5	TRBV6-2/TRBV6-3	few	-	TGTGCCAGCACCCTGGACGGATTAAAGAGGCCCCAGCATTTT	CASTLDGLKRPQHF
TRBJ2-3	TRBV10-3	-	TRBD2	TGTGCCATCGGGACTAGCGGTACAGATACGCAGTATTTT	CAIGTSGTDTQYF
TRBJ1-3	TRBV5-6	few	-	TGTGCCAGCAGCTTCAGTCCGGTCACCGGGCTCCCTGGAAACACCATATATTTT	CASSFSPVTGLPGNTIYF
TRBJ1-4	TRBV29-1	-	-	TGCAGCGTTGAGAGGGGTGGTAATGAAAAACTGTTTTTT	CSVERGGNEKLFF
TRBJ2-5	TRBV11-2	few	TRBD1	TGTGCCAGCAGCCGCGACAGGGGCCCAGAGACCCAGTACTTC	CASSRDRGPETQYF
TRBJ2-1	TRBV18	-	TRBD2	TGTGCCAGCTCACCATATCGTCTTAGCGGGCCCAGCAATGAGCAGTTCTTC	CASSPYRLSGPSNEQFF
TRBJ1-2	TRBV6-2/TRBV6-3	-	TRBD1	TGTGCCAGCAGACAAACAGGGACAGCTAACTATGGCTACACCTTC	CASRQTGTANYGYTF
TRBJ1-3	TRBV25-1	few	-	TGTGCCAGCAGTGACTCTCCGGGACGGACAGGAAACACCATATATTTT	CASSDSPGRTGNTIYF